The sequence of this TCR beta chain was determined in a study of PD-1 blockade in mismatch repair-deficient tumors. Turning to the study itself: Enrolled about 2013-2017, patients had progressing, pretreated mismatch repair-deficient cancers of over nine types.

A word on this clone: Its antigen is currently unknown.

Findings of the study overall: Tumor-resident clones, often undetectable pretreatment in blood, expanded then contracted after pembrolizumab.

Assay: immunoSEQ multiplex PCR; the TCRdb copy retains only in-frame clones and omits some. Here the sample spans approximately 100,000 clones, approximately 83% being singletons. Mismatch repair deficiency was confirmed in all patients, by PCR or immunohistochemistry. A few pembrolizumab responders had their TCRs sequenced. The germline gives CDR1 MNHEY, CDR2 SMNVEV (reference sequence). V was shortened by 5 bases and J by 4 bases, with 19 bases between the two germline ends. CDR3 size: 16 residues. Here the sequenced sample was peripheral blood, taken about 36 weeks after starting pembrolizumab. The TCR comes from an adult with mismatch repair-deficient cancer. The rearrangement links TRBV27 to TRBJ2-3; D call uncertain. CDR3 in amino acids: CASSPYWTVVPDTQYF. CDR3 DNA: TGTGCCAGCAGTCCCTACTGGACCGTTGTCCCAGATACGCAGTATTTT.